This TCR beta chain emerged from a study of spatial heterogeneity in lung cancer. This clonotype was detected ten times or more. A library made for alpha chains picked up this beta chain off target, so its size means little. As for time point: sample taken at primary tumor resection. TCRs were sequenced from unsorted whole RNA of tumor, nontumor lung or PBMC. TCRdb processed the 5' RACE reads anew with MiXCR; each CDR3 protein has one entry. The sample records about 10,000 distinct CDR3 sequences, roughly 4% being singletons. Trimming shortened V by 5 bases and J by 8 bases, and 18 bases separated the two germline ends. CDR1 is SGHTA and CDR2 is FQGNSA in the germline V gene. The CDR3 totals 14 residues.

The material sequenced was PBMCs, taken at surgery. This receptor was obtained from a female donor with early-stage non-small cell lung cancer. The rearrangement uses TRBV7-2 and TRBJ1-2; unclear D gene. The CDR3 reads CASSASSSLGGYTF. In DNA, the CDR3 is TGTGCCAGCAGCGCTAGCTCGAGCCTTGGGGGCTACACCTTC.